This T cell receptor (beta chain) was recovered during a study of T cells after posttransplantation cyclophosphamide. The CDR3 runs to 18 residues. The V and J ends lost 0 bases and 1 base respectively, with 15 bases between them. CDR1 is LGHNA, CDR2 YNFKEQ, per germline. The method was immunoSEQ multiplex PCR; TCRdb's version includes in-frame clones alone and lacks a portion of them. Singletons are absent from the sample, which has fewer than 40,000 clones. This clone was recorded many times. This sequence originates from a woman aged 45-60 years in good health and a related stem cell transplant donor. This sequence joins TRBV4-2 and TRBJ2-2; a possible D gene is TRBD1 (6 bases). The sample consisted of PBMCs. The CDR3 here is CASSQEGERTENTGELFF. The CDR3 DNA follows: TGTGCCAGCAGCCAAGAAGGTGAAAGGACAGAGAACACCGGGGAGCTGTTTTTT.